A single sample gave rise to the 20 T cell receptor beta chains below, sequenced in a study of cytomegalovirus exposure and HLA in healthy donors. The assay was immunoSEQ multiplex PCR, and TCRdb's table has in-frame clones only and misses some. This sample yields 100,000 to 120,000 clones, of which around 89% are seen a single time; almost 1.5% belongs to the top ten. Sequencing was done on a sample of PBMCs. All receptors derive from a woman aged 25-40 years in good health and CMV-seropositive.

The V and J genes are TRBV28 and TRBJ1-5, with D tentatively TRBD1 (5 bases). This CDR3 region has 14 residues. Germline CDR1 is MDHEN and CDR2 is SYDVKM. Trimming removed 6 bases at V and 5 bases at J, with 14 bases between. CDR3: CASSAGRRYQPQHF. The CDR3 nucleotides are TGTGCCAGCAGCGCAGGGCGGCGGTATCAGCCCCAGCATTTT. Filled out from reference TRBV28 and TRBJ1-5, the complete variable domain reads DVKVTQSSRYLVKRTGEKVFLECVQDMDHENMFWYRQDPGLGLRLIYFSYDVKMKEKGDIPEGYSVSREKKERFSLILESASTNQTSMYLCASSAGRRYQPQHFGDGTRLSIL.

The V and J genes are TRBV9 and TRBJ2-7, with 7 bases lining up with TRBD2. CDR3 size: 14 residues. The junction had 5 bases not matched to a gene; V was cut back by 2 bases and J by 3 bases. The V gene's germline CDR1 is SGDLS and CDR2 YYNGEE. The CDR3 DNA reads TGTGCCAGCAGCGTTGGCGGGAGTAACTACGAGCAGTACTTC. It codes for CASSVGGSNYEQYF.

Written as DNA, the CDR3 is TGTGCCAGCAGCGCGGGACCTTCGAACACAGATACGCAGTATTTT. Its protein is CASSAGPSNTDTQYF. V and J are TRBV7-2 and TRBJ2-3; maybe TRBD2 (6 bases). The germline CDR1 and CDR2 sequences are SGHTA and FQGNSA. V was trimmed by 5 bases and J by 2 bases, leaving 14 bases between them. CDR3 length equals 15 residues.

The CDR3: CASSPSGANTGELFF. The DNA for the CDR3 is TGTGCCAGCAGTCCTAGCGGGGCGAACACCGGGGAGCTGTTTTTT. The V call is TRBV6-4, the J call TRBJ2-2; 9 bases are a match to TRBD2. CDR1 and CDR2 (germline): MRHNA, SNTAGT. Trimming cost V 5 bases and J 0 bases; bases outside gene matches: 1. The CDR3 is 15 amino acids.

The chain is built from TRBV4-2 and TRBJ2-1; 14 bases match TRBD2. Germline lookup yields CDR1 LGHNA and CDR2 YNFKEQ. The length of the CDR3 is 18 residues. Trimming at V came to 0 bases and at J to 3 bases, leaving 4 bases not matched to a gene. The CDR3 sequence: CASSQEETSGGVYNEQFF. Written as DNA, the CDR3 is TGTGCCAGCAGCCAAGAGGAGACTAGCGGGGGGGTCTACAATGAGCAGTTCTTC.

The chain is built from TRBV28 and TRBJ2-7, with a tentative D call TRBD2 (6 bases). Per the germline V gene, CDR1 is MDHEN and CDR2 is SYDVKM. This CDR3 contains 14 residues. The germline V and J ends were trimmed by 6 bases and 1 base, with 13 bases remaining between them. The chain's CDR3 is CASSRDFQSYEQYF. The DNA for the CDR3 is TGTGCCAGCAGCCGGGACTTTCAATCCTACGAGCAGTACTTC.

The V and J genes are TRBV5-1 and TRBJ2-2; D possibly corresponds to TRBD2 (6 bases). The CDR3 runs 14 residues. Looked up from germline, CDR1 is SGHRS and CDR2 is YFSETQ. Trimming took off 5 bases at V and 7 bases at J, with 15 bases between the two ends. CDR3 coding DNA: TGCGCCAGCAGGGACGGGGGATATAGCGGGGAGCTGTTTTTT. This gives the protein CASRDGGYSGELFF.

This clone has just one count. This chain links TRBV28 with TRBJ1-2, with 7 nucleotides matching TRBD1. From germline, CDR1 is MDHEN and CDR2 SYDVKM. The CDR3 has 19 residues. The J segment lost 0 bases and the V segment lost 2 bases, leaving 15 bases of the junction unmatched. The CDR3 loop reads CASSLTGAGLRGTNYGYTF. The CDR3 bases are TGTGCCAGCAGTTTAACAGGGGCCGGGCTAAGGGGGACTAACTATGGCTACACCTTC.

The chain carries TRBV7-3 and TRBJ1-4; D is possibly TRBD1 (6 bases). CDR1 SGHTA and CDR2 FQGTGA come from the germline V gene. The CDR3 has 13 residues. Trimming left V 3 bases short and J 8 bases short, with 10 bases between. CDR3 DNA: TGTGCCAGCAGCTTGGCCAGGGGAGAAAAACTGTTTTTT. Its protein product is CASSLARGEKLFF. Full variable domain (remainder filled in from reference TRBV7-3 and TRBJ1-4): GAGVSQTPSNKVTEKGKYVELRCDPISGHTALYWYRQSLGQGPEFLIYFQGTGAADDSGLPNDRFFAVRPEGSVSTLKIQRTERGDSAVYLCASSLARGEKLFFGSGTQLSVL.

The CDR3 DNA follows: TGTGCCAGCAGCTCGTTGGAGACCCAGTACTTC. It is translated as CASSSLETQYF. The V call is TRBV5-4, the J call TRBJ2-5; D gene unclear. Germline V gene data show CDR1 as SGHNT and CDR2 as YYREEE (reference sequence). The germline V and J ends were trimmed by 3 bases and 5 bases, with 5 bases remaining between them. This CDR3 contains 11 residues.

The gene calls are TRBV6-6 and TRBJ2-7; TRBD2 matches 7 bases. This CDR3 has 15 residues. V gave up 2 bases and J gave up 3 bases; unmatched junction bases: 7. Per germline, CDR1 MNHNY and CDR2 SVGAGI (reference sequence). In nucleotides, the CDR3 is TGTGCCAGCAGTTACAAGGCTAGCGGAGTCTACGAGCAGTACTTC. This encodes CASSYKASGVYEQYF.

The rearrangement uses TRBV7-9 and TRBJ2-3, with D unclear. V gave up 10 bases and J gave up 2 bases, with 16 bases separating them. This CDR3 has 14 amino acids. Germline V lookup: CDR1 SEHNR, CDR2 FQNEAQ (reference sequence). CDR3: CATAHSLTTDTQYF. CDR3 coding DNA: TGTGCCACCGCCCATAGTCTAACCACAGATACGCAGTATTTT. Using reference TRBV7-9 and TRBJ2-3 for the parts outside the CDR3, the full variable domain is DTGVSQNPRHKITKRGQNVTFRCDPISEHNRLYWYRQTLGQGPEFLTYFQNEAQLEKSRLLSDRFSAERPKGSFSTLEIQRTEQGDSAMYLCATAHSLTTDTQYFGPGTRLTVL.

The chain employs TRBV7-6 and TRBJ2-2, with 10 bases aligning to TRBD2. The CDR3 is 18 residues long. With V trimmed by 2 bases and J by 3 bases, 9 bases remained unmatched. CDR1 and CDR2 from the germline V gene are SGHVS and FNYEAQ. The chain's CDR3 is CASSLFKRGGRHTGELFF. In DNA, the CDR3 is TGTGCCAGCAGCTTATTTAAGCGGGGGGGCCGTCACACCGGGGAGCTGTTTTTT.

The chain carries TRBV5-1 and TRBJ1-6; TRBD1 is a possible D gene (6 bases). V was cut by 4 bases and J by 2 bases, with 10 bases left in between. Germline-derived CDR1 and CDR2 are SGHRS and YFSETQ. This CDR3 is 15 amino acids long. This chain's CDR3 is CASSKRQAYNSPLHF. CDR3 nucleotide sequence: TGCGCCAGCAGCAAGCGACAGGCCTATAATTCACCCCTCCACTTT.

This chain joins TRBV19 and TRBJ2-6; tentative D call: TRBD2 (6 bases). From germline, CDR1 is LNHDA and CDR2 SQIVND (reference sequence). CDR3 size: 13 residues. The CDR3 here is CGAGYYGANVLTF. In DNA, the CDR3 is TGTGGGGCGGGGTATTATGGGGCCAACGTCCTGACTTTC.

The chain recombines TRBV12-5 with TRBJ2-3; TRBD1 agrees at 7 bases. The CDR3 is 14 amino acids. Per the germline V gene, CDR1 is LGHNT and CDR2 is FRNRAP. Losses at the gene ends were 9 bases for V and 0 bases for J; bases not matched to a gene: 6. In DNA, the CDR3 is TGTGCTAGCAGCTGGACAGGAAGCACAGATACGCAGTATTTT. This sequence encodes CASSWTGSTDTQYF. The variable domain in full, with the rest retrieved from reference TRBV12-5 and TRBJ2-3, is DARVTQTPRHKVTEMGQEVTMRCQPILGHNTVFWYRQTMMQGLELLAYFRNRAPLDDSGMPKDRFSAEMPDATLATLKIQPSEPRDSAVYFCASSWTGSTDTQYFGPGTRLTVL.

This chain uses TRBV15 with TRBJ1-1, with D possibly matching TRBD1 (5 bases). Germline lookup yields CDR1 LNHNV and CDR2 YYDKDF (reference sequence). Trimming stripped 8 bases from V and 0 bases from J, with 16 bases between. The CDR3 has 15 amino acids. The CDR3 here is CATLDRSPLNTEAFF. CDR3 DNA: TGTGCCACCCTTGACAGATCCCCTTTGAACACTGAAGCTTTCTTT.

This clone was seen more than once but under ten times. Here the CDR3 reads CAWSPLSADLNEQYF. The CDR3 DNA follows: TGTGCCTGGAGTCCCCTTTCTGCGGACTTGAACGAGCAGTACTTC. V usage is TRBV30 and J usage is TRBJ2-7; TRBD2 is a possible D gene (5 bases). The germline CDR1 and CDR2 sequences are GTSNPN and SVGIG (reference sequence). Trimming shortened V by 2 bases and J by 5 bases, and 19 bases separated the two germline ends. The CDR3 sequence is 15 residues long.

On this clone: Other DNA sequences of this sample code for an identical CDR3. This chain joins TRBV5-1 and TRBJ2-5; 10 positions match TRBD2. Germline CDR1 and CDR2: SGHRS and YFSETQ. The CDR3 length is 15 residues. V was pared by 0 bases and J by 5 bases, with 4 bases of the junction left unmatched. In DNA, the CDR3 is TGCGCCAGCAGCTTGGGACTAGCGGGCCGGGAGACCCAGTACTTC. Translated, it gives CASSLGLAGRETQYF. The complete variable domain, with remaining parts taken from reference TRBV5-1 and TRBJ2-5, reads KAGVTQTPRYLIKTRGQQVTLSCSPISGHRSVSWYQQTPGQGLQFLFEYFSETQRNKGNFPGRFSGRQFSNSRSEMNVSTLELGDSALYLCASSLGLAGRETQYFGPGTRLLVL.

In its sample, this clone was seen once. The gene calls are TRBV19 and TRBJ1-1; the match to TRBD1 covers 8 bases. J was trimmed by 1 base and V by 7 bases; bases with no gene match: 17. Germline lookup yields CDR1 LNHDA and CDR2 SQIVND (reference sequence). The CDR3 has 18 amino acids. The CDR3 loop is CASTRTGTGYGRNTEAFF. The CDR3 DNA sequence: TGTGCCAGTACTCGGACCGGGACAGGATATGGTCGGAACACTGAAGCTTTCTTT.